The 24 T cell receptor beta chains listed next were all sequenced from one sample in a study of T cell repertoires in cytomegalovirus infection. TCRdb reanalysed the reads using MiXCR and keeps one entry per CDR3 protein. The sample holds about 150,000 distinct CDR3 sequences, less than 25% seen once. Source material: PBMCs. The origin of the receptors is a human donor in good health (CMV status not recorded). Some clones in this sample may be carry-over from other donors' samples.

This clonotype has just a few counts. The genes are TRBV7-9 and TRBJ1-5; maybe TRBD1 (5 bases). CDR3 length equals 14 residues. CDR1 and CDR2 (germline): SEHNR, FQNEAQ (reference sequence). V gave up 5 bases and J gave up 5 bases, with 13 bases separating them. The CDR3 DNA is TGTGCCAGCAGCCCCGAGTCGGGACATCAGCCCCAGCATTTT. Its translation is CASSPESGHQPQHF.

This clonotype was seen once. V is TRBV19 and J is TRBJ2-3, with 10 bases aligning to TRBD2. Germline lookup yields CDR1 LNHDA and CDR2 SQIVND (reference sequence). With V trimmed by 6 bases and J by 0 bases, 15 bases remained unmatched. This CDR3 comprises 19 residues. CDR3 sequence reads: CASSIRSSGSLLSTDTQYF. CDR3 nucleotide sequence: TGTGCCAGTAGCATCCGGTCTAGCGGGAGTCTATTAAGCACAGATACGCAGTATTTT.

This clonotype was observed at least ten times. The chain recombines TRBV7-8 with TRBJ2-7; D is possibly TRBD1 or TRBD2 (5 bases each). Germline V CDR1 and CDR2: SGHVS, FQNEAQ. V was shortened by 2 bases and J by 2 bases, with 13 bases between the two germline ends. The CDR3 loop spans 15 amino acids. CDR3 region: CASSLSGTETYEQYF. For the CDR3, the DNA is TGTGCCAGCAGCTTATCCGGGACGGAAACCTACGAGCAGTACTTC.

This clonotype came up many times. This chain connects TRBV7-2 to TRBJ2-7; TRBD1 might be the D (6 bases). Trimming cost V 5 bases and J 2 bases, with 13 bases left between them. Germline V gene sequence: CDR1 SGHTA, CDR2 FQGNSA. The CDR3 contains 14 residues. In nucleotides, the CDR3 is TGTGCCAGCAGCCAGGACAGAGTCACCTACGAGCAGTACTTC. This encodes CASSQDRVTYEQYF.

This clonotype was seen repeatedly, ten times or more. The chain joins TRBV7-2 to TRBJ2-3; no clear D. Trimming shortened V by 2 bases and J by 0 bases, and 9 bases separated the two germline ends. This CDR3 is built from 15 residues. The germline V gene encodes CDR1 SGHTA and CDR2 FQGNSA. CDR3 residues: CASSLSNPSTDTQYF. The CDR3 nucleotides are TGTGCCAGCAGCTTAAGCAACCCTAGCACAGATACGCAGTATTTT.

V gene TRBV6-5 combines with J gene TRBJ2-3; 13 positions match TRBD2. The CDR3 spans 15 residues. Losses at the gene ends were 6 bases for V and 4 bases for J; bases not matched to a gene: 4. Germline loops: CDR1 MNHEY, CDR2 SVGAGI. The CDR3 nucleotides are TGTGCCAGCAGGCTCGGACTAGCGGGGGCAGATACGCAGTATTTT. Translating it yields CASRLGLAGADTQYF.

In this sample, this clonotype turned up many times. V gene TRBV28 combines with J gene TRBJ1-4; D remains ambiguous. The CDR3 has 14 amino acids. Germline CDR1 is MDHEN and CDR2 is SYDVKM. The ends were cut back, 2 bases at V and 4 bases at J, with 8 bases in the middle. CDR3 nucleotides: TGTGCCAGCAGTTTAATCCTGAGTAATGAAAAACTGTTTTTT. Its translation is CASSLILSNEKLFF.

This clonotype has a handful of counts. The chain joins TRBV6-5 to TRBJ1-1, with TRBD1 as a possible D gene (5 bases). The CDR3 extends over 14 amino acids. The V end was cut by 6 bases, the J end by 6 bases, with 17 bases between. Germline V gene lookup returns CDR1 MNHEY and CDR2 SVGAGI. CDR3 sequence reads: CASRRDRSGPEAFF. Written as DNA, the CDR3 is TGTGCCAGCAGGAGGGACCGATCTGGGCCTGAAGCTTTCTTT.

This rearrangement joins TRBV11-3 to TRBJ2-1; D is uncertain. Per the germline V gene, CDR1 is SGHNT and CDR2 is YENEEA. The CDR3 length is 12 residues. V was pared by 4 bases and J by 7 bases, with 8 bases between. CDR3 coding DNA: TGTGCCAGCAGCTCTATTCGGAATGAGCAGTTCTTC. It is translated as CASSSIRNEQFF.

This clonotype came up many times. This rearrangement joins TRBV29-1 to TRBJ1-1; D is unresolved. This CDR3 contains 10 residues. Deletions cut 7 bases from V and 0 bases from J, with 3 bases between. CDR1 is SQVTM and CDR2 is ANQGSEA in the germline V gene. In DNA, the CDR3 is TGCAGCGCTCTGAACACTGAAGCTTTCTTT. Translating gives CSALNTEAFF.

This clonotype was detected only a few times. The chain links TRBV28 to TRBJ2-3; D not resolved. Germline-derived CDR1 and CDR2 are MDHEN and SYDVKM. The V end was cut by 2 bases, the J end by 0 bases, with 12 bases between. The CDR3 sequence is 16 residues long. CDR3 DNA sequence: TGTGCCAGCAGTTTAACCTTCCTCACTAGCACAGATACGCAGTATTTT. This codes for CASSLTFLTSTDTQYF.

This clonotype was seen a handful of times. The CDR3 region has the DNA TGTGCCAGCAGTTACTCGACCCGGGGGAATCAGCCCCAGCATTTT. It translates to CASSYSTRGNQPQHF. The gene calls are TRBV6-5 and TRBJ1-5, with D tentatively TRBD1 (5 bases). The V gene lost 0 bases and the J gene lost 4 bases, with 10 bases spanning the gap. The CDR3 spans 15 residues. CDR1 and CDR2 (germline): MNHEY, SVGAGI.

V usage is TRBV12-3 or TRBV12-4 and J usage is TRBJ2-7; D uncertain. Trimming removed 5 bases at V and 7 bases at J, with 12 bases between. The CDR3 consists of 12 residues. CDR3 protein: CASSPTAWEQYF. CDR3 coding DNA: TGTGCCAGCAGTCCTACTGCCTGGGAGCAGTACTTC.

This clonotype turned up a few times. CDR3: CASNSGGGSPLHF. In nucleotides, the CDR3 is TGTGCCAGCAACTCGGGTGGCGGTTCACCCCTCCACTTT. The J gene is TRBJ1-6, the V gene TRBV6-2 or TRBV6-3; no clear D. The CDR3 length is 13 residues. V was clipped by 7 bases and J by 9 bases, with 13 bases between them. Germline assignment: CDR1 MNHEY and CDR2 SVGEGT.

The CDR3 sequence: CASSLFPSGTSTDTQYF. Written as DNA, the CDR3 is TGTGCCAGCAGTTTATTTCCTAGCGGAACTAGCACAGATACGCAGTATTTT. V and J are TRBV28 and TRBJ2-3; 7 bases are shared with TRBD2. Looked up from germline, CDR1 is MDHEN and CDR2 is SYDVKM. V lost 1 base to trimming and J lost 0 bases; unmatched junction nucleotides: 7. The CDR3 spans 17 residues.

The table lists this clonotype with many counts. The CDR3 nucleotides are TGTGCCAGCAGCTTAGTCAGCCTTTCCTACGAGCAGTACTTC. Translated: CASSLVSLSYEQYF. This chain connects TRBV7-2 to TRBJ2-7, with D hard to call. The germline V gene encodes CDR1 SGHTA and CDR2 FQGNSA. The CDR3 has 14 amino acids. V was trimmed by 1 base and J by 1 base, leaving 8 bases between them. The whole variable domain, filled in from reference TRBV7-2 and TRBJ2-7, reads GAGVSQSPSNKVTEKGKDVELRCDPISGHTALYWYRQSLGQGLEFLIYFQGNSAPDKSGLPSDRFSAERTGGSVSTLTIQRTQQEDSAVYLCASSLVSLSYEQYFGPGTRLTVT.

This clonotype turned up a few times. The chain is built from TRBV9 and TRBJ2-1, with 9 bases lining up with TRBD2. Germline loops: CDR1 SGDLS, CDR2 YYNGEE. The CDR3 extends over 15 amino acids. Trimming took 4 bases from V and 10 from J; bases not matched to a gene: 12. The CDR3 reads CASSPLGGGAMEQFF. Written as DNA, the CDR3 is TGTGCCAGCAGCCCATTAGGCGGGGGGGCAATGGAGCAGTTCTTC.

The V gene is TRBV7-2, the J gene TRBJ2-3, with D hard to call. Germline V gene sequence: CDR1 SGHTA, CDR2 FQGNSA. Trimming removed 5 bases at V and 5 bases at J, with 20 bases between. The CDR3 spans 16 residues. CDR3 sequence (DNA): TGTGCCAGCAGCGTCATACAGTTGATGGGTGGAGATACGCAGTATTTT. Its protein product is CASSVIQLMGGDTQYF.

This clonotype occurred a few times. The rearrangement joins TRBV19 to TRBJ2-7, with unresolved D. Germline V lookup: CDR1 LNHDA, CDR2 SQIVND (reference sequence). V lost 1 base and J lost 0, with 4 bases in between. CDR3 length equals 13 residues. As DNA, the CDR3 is TGTGCCAGTAGTATAGGCAGCTCCTACGAGCAGTACTTC. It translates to CASSIGSSYEQYF.

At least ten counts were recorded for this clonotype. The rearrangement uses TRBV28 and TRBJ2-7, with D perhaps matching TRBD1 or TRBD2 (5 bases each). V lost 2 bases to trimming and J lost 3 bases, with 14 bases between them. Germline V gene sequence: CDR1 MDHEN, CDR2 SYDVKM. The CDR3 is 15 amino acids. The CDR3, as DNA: TGTGCCAGCAGTTTAAAGTCCAGGGCGGGCTACGAGCAGTACTTC. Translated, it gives CASSLKSRAGYEQYF.

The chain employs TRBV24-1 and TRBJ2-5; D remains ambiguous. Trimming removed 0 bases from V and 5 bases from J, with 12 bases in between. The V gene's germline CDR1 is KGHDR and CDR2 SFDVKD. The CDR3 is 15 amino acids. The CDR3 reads CATSDLQGILETQYF. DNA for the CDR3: TGTGCCACCAGTGATTTGCAAGGGATCTTGGAGACCCAGTACTTC.

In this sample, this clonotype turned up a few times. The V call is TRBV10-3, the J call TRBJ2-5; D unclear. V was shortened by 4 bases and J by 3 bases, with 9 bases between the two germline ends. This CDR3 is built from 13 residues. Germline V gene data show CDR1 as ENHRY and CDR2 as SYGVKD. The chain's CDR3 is CAISVLPEETQYF. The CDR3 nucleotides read TGTGCCATCAGTGTTCTGCCGGAAGAGACCCAGTACTTC.

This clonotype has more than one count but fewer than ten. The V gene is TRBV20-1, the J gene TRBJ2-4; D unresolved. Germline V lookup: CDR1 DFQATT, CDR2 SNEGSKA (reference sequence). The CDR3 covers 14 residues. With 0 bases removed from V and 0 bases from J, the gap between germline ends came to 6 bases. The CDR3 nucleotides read TGCAGTGCTAGAGATCGTCTAGCCAAAAACATTCAGTACTTC. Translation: CSARDRLAKNIQYF.

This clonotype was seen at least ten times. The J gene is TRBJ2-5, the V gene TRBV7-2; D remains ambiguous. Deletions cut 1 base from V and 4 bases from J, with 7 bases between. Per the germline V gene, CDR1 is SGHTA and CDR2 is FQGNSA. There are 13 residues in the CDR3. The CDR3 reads CASSLDRRETQYF. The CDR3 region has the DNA TGTGCCAGCAGCTTAGATCGGCGAGAGACCCAGTACTTC. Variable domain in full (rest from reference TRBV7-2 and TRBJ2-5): GAGVSQSPSNKVTEKGKDVELRCDPISGHTALYWYRQSLGQGLEFLIYFQGNSAPDKSGLPSDRFSAERTGGSVSTLTIQRTQQEDSAVYLCASSLDRRETQYFGPGTRLLVL.